This T cell receptor (beta chain) stems from a study of cytomegalovirus exposure and HLA in healthy donors. Trimming stripped 4 bases from V and 5 bases from J, with 16 bases between. This CDR3 is built from 14 residues. CDR1 is SGHKS, CDR2 YYEKEE, per germline (reference sequence). The PCR made use of 60 Vbeta and 13 Jbeta primers. The repertoire was sequenced with immunoSEQ multiplex PCR; TCRdb's copy has only in-frame clones and lacks some. The profile shows about 180,000 clones, about four fifths of them singletons. Overall study results and limits: A later examination showed that TCR association rates differed by HLA locus, with DRB1 most and HLA-C fewest. In a later analysis, common viral pathogens appeared linked to several of the most significant clusters. CMV serostatus was the sole immune exposure data available.

This clone was picked up one time. Its antigen is not known. This chain connects TRBV5-5 to TRBJ2-7; weak D call: TRBD1 (5 bases). Sequencing was carried out using PBMCs. This TCR derives from a man aged 40-49 years in good health and CMV-seronegative. The CDR3 loop is CASSQGAQVDEQYF. CDR3 nucleotide sequence: TGTGCCAGCAGCCAGGGTGCCCAAGTCGACGAGCAGTACTTC.